The 27 T cell receptor beta chains listed next were all sequenced from one sample in a study of blood T cells in healthy people across ages. A J-beta primer mix and a sample-barcoded 5' primer were used in a second PCR of about 7 to 12 cycles. TCRdb recomputed calls from the 5' RACE reads with MiXCR, one row per CDR3 protein. Among over 600,000 distinct CDR3 sequences listed, less than 60% were seen once. Material: blood. The receptors stem from an elderly man in good health.

V gene TRBV7-2 combines with J gene TRBJ2-3; tentative D call: TRBD2 (5 bases). CDR3 length equals 13 residues. Germline CDR1 and CDR2: SGHTA and FQGNSA. Trimming left V 4 bases short and J 4 bases short, with 9 bases between. The CDR3 DNA follows: TGTGCCAGCAGCTATTCGCGGGCAGATACGCAGTATTTT. Its protein product is CASSYSRADTQYF.

The CDR3 reads CASSQDGTSHLPWGETQYF. As DNA, the CDR3 is TGTGCCAGCAGCCAAGATGGGACTAGCCACCTACCCTGGGGAGAGACCCAGTACTTC. The chain has TRBV3-1 and TRBJ2-5; 9 bases align to TRBD2. The CDR3 consists of 19 residues. V trimming: 0 bases; J trimming: 4 bases; junction bases outside the gene matches: 15. CDR1 LGHDT and CDR2 YNNKEL come from the germline V gene (reference sequence).

Comments on this clonotype: At one boundary the junction diverges from the germline segment, which might be a read error. This rearrangement joins TRBV7-7 to TRBJ2-7, with TRBD1 matching 7 bases. The CDR3 is 15 amino acids. Germline CDR1 and CDR2: SSHAT and FNYEAQ (reference sequence). This chain's CDR3 is CASSLGDRGVYEQYF. CDR3 nucleotide sequence: TGTGCTAGCAGCTTAGGGGACAGAGGGGTATACGAGCAGTACTTC.

This clonotype was recorded a few times. V is TRBV5-5 and J is TRBJ2-5, with 8 bases lining up with TRBD2. CDR1 SGHKS and CDR2 YYEKEE come from the germline V gene (reference sequence). J was trimmed by 1 base and V by 1 base; bases with no gene match: 3. This CDR3 region has 15 residues. The CDR3 DNA is TGTGCCAGCAGCTTGCGGGGGGGACTCCAAGAGACCCAGTACTTC. Protein: CASSLRGGLQETQYF.

The CDR3 DNA follows: TGCGCCAGCAGCTTGGGGGACTATGTTCATGAGCAGTTCTTC. Translating gives CASSLGDYVHEQFF. The rearrangement uses TRBV5-1 and TRBJ2-1; 7 positions agree with TRBD2. Germline V gives CDR1 SGHRS, CDR2 YFSETQ. This CDR3 comprises 14 residues. Trimming at V came to 0 bases and at J to 8 bases, leaving 5 bases not matched to a gene.

CDR3 nucleotide sequence: TGCAGCGTGGATAGCGGGAGCTACGAGCAGTACTTC. This encodes CSVDSGSYEQYF. The rearrangement uses TRBV29-1 and TRBJ2-7, with 9 bases identical to TRBD2. V shed 6 bases and J 3 bases; nucleotides not matched to a gene: 3. Germline CDR1 SQVTM, CDR2 ANQGSEA. This CDR3 contains 12 residues.

V usage is TRBV4-3 and J usage is TRBJ2-3; D uncertain. The CDR3 totals 17 residues. The germline V and J ends were trimmed by 0 bases and 3 bases, with 16 bases remaining between them. Germline CDR1 LGHNA, CDR2 YSLEER. The chain's CDR3 is CASSQDSGRSLTDTQYF. CDR3 sequence (DNA): TGCGCCAGCAGCCAAGACTCCGGGCGGAGCTTGACAGATACGCAGTATTTT.

This chain links TRBV6-2 or TRBV6-3 with TRBJ2-4, with D perhaps given as TRBD1 or TRBD2 (7 bases each). CDR1 is MNHEY, CDR2 SVGEGT, per germline. Deletions cut 5 bases from V and 5 bases from J, with 22 bases between. The CDR3 covers 17 residues. CDR3 residues: CASSDHLQTGRENIQYF. CDR3 nucleotides: TGTGCCAGCAGTGACCACCTACAGACAGGGAGGGAAAACATTCAGTACTTC.

The rearrangement uses TRBV20-1 and TRBJ2-5; tentatively, D is TRBD2 (5 bases). Germline V gene lookup returns CDR1 DFQATT and CDR2 SNEGSKA (reference sequence). The CDR3 length is 13 residues. Trimming left V 6 bases short and J 4 bases short, with 15 bases between. The CDR3 loop is CSAPRGGGETQYF. The CDR3 DNA reads as TGCAGTGCCCCCCGCGGAGGCGGAGAGACCCAGTACTTC.

The chain couples TRBV6-2 or TRBV6-3 to TRBJ2-4; 12 positions match TRBD2. Germline loops: CDR1 MNHEY, CDR2 SVGEGT. The CDR3 spans 19 residues. J was trimmed by 6 bases and V by 4 bases; bases with no gene match: 16. The DNA of the CDR3 is TGTGCCAGCAGTTTGGGGCCCGGGACTAGCGGGCCCTTTGGAAACATTCAGTACTTC. Translating gives CASSLGPGTSGPFGNIQYF.

The sample holds a few counts of this clonotype. The rearrangement uses TRBV20-1 and TRBJ2-7, with 9 nucleotides matching TRBD2. CDR1 is DFQATT, CDR2 SNEGSKA, per germline (reference sequence). The CDR3 extends over 13 amino acids. With 0 bases clipped from V and 6 bases from J, the junction kept 3 bases outside the gene matches. The DNA of the CDR3 is TGCAGTGCTAGAGACTGGCGGGGGGGCGAGCAGTACTTC. As protein: CSARDWRGGEQYF.

This clonotype has more than one count but fewer than ten. V and J are TRBV10-3 and TRBJ2-1, with D perhaps TRBD2 (6 bases). This CDR3 spans 13 amino acids. The germline V gene has CDR1 ENHRY and CDR2 SYGVKD. Trimming cost V 8 bases and J 8 bases, with 16 bases left between them. In DNA form, the CDR3 reads TGTGCCATCCGAGTGGAGGGAGACGATGAGCAGTTCTTC. Protein: CAIRVEGDDEQFF.

The chain combines TRBV20-1 with TRBJ2-1; 8 nucleotides match TRBD2. CDR3 length: 17 residues. Trimming removed 2 bases from V and 6 bases from J; junction bases left unmatched: 15. Germline-derived CDR1 and CDR2 are DFQATT and SNEGSKA (reference sequence). The CDR3 region has the DNA TGCAGTGCTAGATCCCAGTCTCTCGGGAGGGTAGGCAATGAGCAGTTCTTC. Its translation: CSARSQSLGRVGNEQFF.

This clonotype was detected only a few times. This rearrangement joins TRBV5-1 to TRBJ2-7; TRBD1 or TRBD2 may be the D gene (6 bases each). The V end was cut by 5 bases, the J end by 2 bases, with 14 bases between. This CDR3 comprises 14 residues. Germline V CDR1 and CDR2: SGHRS, YFSETQ. The CDR3 here is CASSSGGAAYEQYF. CDR3 DNA sequence: TGCGCCAGCAGTTCCGGGGGCGCAGCCTACGAGCAGTACTTC.

This clonotype was seen a few times. The rearrangement links TRBV6-4 to TRBJ2-6; 9 bases line up with TRBD1. The CDR3 runs to 15 residues. After removal of 3 bases from V and 3 bases from J, the junction contained 0 bases not matched to a gene. Germline V gene data show CDR1 as MRHNA and CDR2 as SNTAGT. Here the CDR3 reads CASSEGQGGANVLTF. The CDR3 DNA is TGTGCCAGCAGTGAGGGACAGGGTGGGGCCAACGTCCTGACTTTC.

The chain has TRBV7-9 and TRBJ2-7; no firm D call. The CDR3 is made up of 15 amino acids. Germline-derived CDR1 and CDR2 are SEHNR and FQNEAQ (reference sequence). Trimming removed 1 base from V and 0 bases from J, with 10 bases in between. CDR3 in amino acids: CASSLVGPNSYEQYF. The CDR3 DNA sequence: TGTGCCAGCAGCTTAGTAGGACCTAACTCCTACGAGCAGTACTTC.

The sample holds many counts of this clonotype. V gene TRBV7-6 combines with J gene TRBJ2-2; TRBD1 aligns across 10 bases. CDR3 length equals 16 residues. CDR1 and CDR2 (germline): SGHVS, FNYEAQ. V lost 5 bases, J lost 7 bases, and 10 bases stayed unmatched. CDR3: CASSSPDRGLRGELFF. CDR3 in DNA: TGTGCCAGCAGCAGTCCGGACAGGGGGTTACGCGGGGAGCTGTTTTTT.

The rearrangement joins TRBV5-1 to TRBJ2-2; 7 nucleotides match TRBD1. The CDR3 length is 15 residues. V dropped 4 bases and J dropped 7; count of bases not matched to a gene: 10. Germline V gene sequence: CDR1 SGHRS, CDR2 YFSETQ. This CDR3 reads CASSSRGGLNGELFF. In DNA, the CDR3 is TGCGCCAGCAGCAGTCGAGGGGGCTTGAACGGGGAGCTGTTTTTT.

The chain uses TRBV11-1 and TRBJ2-7, with D possibly being TRBD2 (6 bases). CDR3 length: 19 amino acids. Trimming left V 5 bases short and J 3 bases short, with 29 bases between. Germline V gene data show CDR1 as SGHAT and CDR2 as FQDESV (reference sequence). DNA for the CDR3: TGTGCCAGCAGCCCTCTAGGAAACCTTGCTTCGGGAGTGGGCTACGAGCAGTACTTC. This sequence encodes CASSPLGNLASGVGYEQYF.

The chain is built from TRBV28 and TRBJ2-1, with 7 positions matching TRBD1. The J call may be in error: the DNA end matches TRBJ2-7 better. The germline V gene has CDR1 MDHEN and CDR2 SYDVKM. This CDR3 is 15 amino acids long. The CDR3, as DNA: TGTGCCAGCAGTTTACCAGGGGGACCGTACAATGAGCAGTACTTC. Residues: CASSLPGGPYNEQYF.

This clonotype was detected only a few times. The genes are TRBV4-2 and TRBJ1-1; 7 bases are a match to TRBD1. CDR3 length equals 15 residues. The V and J ends lost 0 bases and 2 bases, in that order; junction bases with no gene match: 3. Germline assignment: CDR1 LGHNA and CDR2 YNFKEQ. DNA of the CDR3: TGTGCCAGCAGCCAAGATGGGACAGTCAACACTGAAGCTTTCTTT. Amino acid sequence: CASSQDGTVNTEAFF.

The V and J genes are TRBV5-1 and TRBJ2-1, with 9 nucleotides matching TRBD2. CDR3 length equals 17 residues. The V gene's germline CDR1 is SGHRS and CDR2 YFSETQ. J lost 8 bases, V lost 1 base, and 13 bases had no gene match. The CDR3 loop reads CASSLSPAGGPSDEQFF. CDR3 coding DNA: TGCGCCAGCAGCTTGAGCCCGGCGGGAGGGCCCTCAGATGAGCAGTTCTTC.

This clonotype was picked up many times. The chain carries TRBV9 and TRBJ2-3, with D possibly being TRBD2 (5 bases). V was clipped by 1 base and J by 2 bases, with 8 bases between them. Germline CDR1 SGDLS, CDR2 YYNGEE. The CDR3 is 14 residues long. CDR3 DNA: TGTGCCAGCAGCGTAAAGGGAGACACAGATACGCAGTATTTT. Its translation: CASSVKGDTDTQYF.

This clonotype was found many times. The gene calls are TRBV7-2 and TRBJ2-5; TRBD2 matches at 10 bases. Trimming cost V 0 bases and J 11 bases; bases outside gene matches: 6. The CDR3 is made up of 14 amino acids. CDR1 and CDR2 (germline): SGHTA, FQGNSA. The CDR3 loop reads CASSLASGREVQYF. DNA of the CDR3: TGTGCCAGCAGCTTAGCAAGCGGGAGGGAGGTGCAGTACTTC.

The chain uses TRBV27 and TRBJ2-7; no clear D. Looked up from germline, CDR1 is MNHEY and CDR2 is SMNVEV (reference sequence). This CDR3 has 15 residues. Trimming cost V 6 bases and J 0 bases, with 15 bases left between them. CDR3 sequence (DNA): TGTGCCAGCAGCGCGGCGCCCTGGGGCTCCTACGAGCAGTACTTC. Translated, it gives CASSAAPWGSYEQYF.

This clonotype was detected a few times. Mismatch with germline at one junction end may stem from a read error. The V gene is TRBV12-3 or TRBV12-4, the J gene TRBJ2-7, with TRBD1 matching over 11 bases. This CDR3 has 17 residues. The CDR3 region is CAGSPGQGAPSTYEQYF. Here the CDR3 DNA reads TGTGCCGGCAGTCCAGGACAGGGGGCTCCTTCCACCTACGAGCAGTACTTC.

This clonotype was detected only a few times. V and J are TRBV7-9 and TRBJ2-1, with 10 bases aligning to TRBD1. Germline CDR1 reads SEHNR; CDR2 reads FQNEAQ (reference sequence). This CDR3 is built from 12 residues. With V trimmed by 5 bases and J by 9 bases, 1 base remained unmatched. CDR3 sequence reads: CASSRTGGEQFF. CDR3 DNA sequence: TGTGCCAGCAGCCGGACAGGGGGTGAGCAGTTCTTC. The variable domain in full, with the rest retrieved from reference TRBV7-9 and TRBJ2-1, is DTGVSQNPRHKITKRGQNVTFRCDPISEHNRLYWYRQTLGQGPEFLTYFQNEAQLEKSRLLSDRFSAERPKGSFSTLEIQRTEQGDSAMYLCASSRTGGEQFFGPGTRLTVL.